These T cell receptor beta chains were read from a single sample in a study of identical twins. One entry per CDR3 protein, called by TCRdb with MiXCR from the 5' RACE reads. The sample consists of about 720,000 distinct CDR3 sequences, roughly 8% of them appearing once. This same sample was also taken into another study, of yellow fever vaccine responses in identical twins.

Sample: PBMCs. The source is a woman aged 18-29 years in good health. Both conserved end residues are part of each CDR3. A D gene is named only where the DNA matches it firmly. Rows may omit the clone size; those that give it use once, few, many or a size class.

cdr3_nt: TGTGCCACCAGCAGAGTTCGGGGTCAAGAGACCCAGTACTTC; cdr3_aa: CATSRVRGQETQYF; d_call: .; v_call: TRBV15; j_call: TRBJ2-5; clone_size: few
cdr3_nt: TGTGCCAGCAGTTCGGGACAGGGCCGCAATGAGCAGTTCTTC; cdr3_aa: CASSSGQGRNEQFF; d_call: TRBD1; v_call: TRBV6-5; j_call: TRBJ2-1; clone_size: .
cdr3_nt: TGCAGCGGACTGATCTCAGGGACGCAGTATTTT; cdr3_aa: CSGLISGTQYF; d_call: .; v_call: TRBV29-1; j_call: TRBJ2-3; clone_size: .
cdr3_nt: TGCGCCAGCAGCTTGGTGGCGGGGACCACTGAAGCTTTCTTT; cdr3_aa: CASSLVAGTTEAFF; d_call: .; v_call: TRBV5-1; j_call: TRBJ1-1; clone_size: many
cdr3_nt: TGTGCCAGCAGCCTAAACTCCGGGACTAGCTTACGAGTCGGTGAGCAGTTCTTC; cdr3_aa: CASSLNSGTSLRVGEQFF; d_call: TRBD2; v_call: TRBV4-2; j_call: TRBJ2-1; clone_size: many
cdr3_nt: TGTGCCATCAGCCGGGAGAGGGGAGGCACCGGGGAGCTGTTTTTT; cdr3_aa: CAISRERGGTGELFF; d_call: .; v_call: TRBV10-3; j_call: TRBJ2-2; clone_size: few
cdr3_nt: TGTGCCAGCAGCGCCCCGCGGGGGGCGGGCACAGATACGCAGTATTTT; cdr3_aa: CASSAPRGAGTDTQYF; d_call: TRBD2; v_call: TRBV7-6; j_call: TRBJ2-3; clone_size: .
cdr3_nt: TGCAGCGTGGGACTGGATAGGCCCTACGAGCAGTACTTC; cdr3_aa: CSVGLDRPYEQYF; d_call: .; v_call: TRBV29-1; j_call: TRBJ2-7; clone_size: .
cdr3_nt: TGTGCCAGCAGTGCCTTTGAGGGGGAGCAAGAGACCCAGTACTTC; cdr3_aa: CASSAFEGEQETQYF; d_call: .; v_call: TRBV12-3/TRBV12-4; j_call: TRBJ2-5; clone_size: few
cdr3_nt: TGTGCCAGCAGCTTAGTGGGCGGAACCACCGGGGAGCTGTTTTTT; cdr3_aa: CASSLVGGTTGELFF; d_call: .; v_call: TRBV7-2; j_call: TRBJ2-2; clone_size: .
cdr3_nt: TGTGCCAGCTTACTACCGGGGATTTTATTGAATGAGCAGTTCTTC; cdr3_aa: CASLLPGILLNEQFF; d_call: .; v_call: TRBV2; j_call: TRBJ2-1; clone_size: many
cdr3_nt: TGTGCCAGCAGTGGCGGGCAGGGCGGCTGGGGCCACTACGAGCAGTACTTC; cdr3_aa: CASSGGQGGWGHYEQYF; d_call: .; v_call: TRBV12-3/TRBV12-4; j_call: TRBJ2-7; clone_size: .
cdr3_nt: TGTGCCAGCAGCTTAGGAACGACAGCTGAAGCTTTCTTT; cdr3_aa: CASSLGTTAEAFF; d_call: .; v_call: TRBV7-9; j_call: TRBJ1-1; clone_size: few
cdr3_nt: TGTGCCAGCAGTCCACTGAACAGGGTAGGATACGAGCAGTACTTC; cdr3_aa: CASSPLNRVGYEQYF; d_call: .; v_call: TRBV27; j_call: TRBJ2-7; clone_size: few
cdr3_nt: TGTGCCATCAGTGAACTAGTTGGAACCACAGATACGCAGTATTTT; cdr3_aa: CAISELVGTTDTQYF; d_call: .; v_call: TRBV10-3; j_call: TRBJ2-3; clone_size: .
cdr3_nt: TGTGCCAGCAGCCCAGGGTGGGGGCCCACAGATACGCAGTATTTT; cdr3_aa: CASSPGWGPTDTQYF; d_call: .; v_call: TRBV7-3; j_call: TRBJ2-3; clone_size: few
cdr3_nt: TGTGCCAGCAGCTCCGAAATTGGACTAGCGGGGGGAGAGACCCAGTACTTC; cdr3_aa: CASSSEIGLAGGETQYF; d_call: TRBD2; v_call: TRBV7-2; j_call: TRBJ2-5; clone_size: many
cdr3_nt: TGTGCCAGCAGCCAAGCACTCGGAGGAACCTACGAGCAGTACTTC; cdr3_aa: CASSQALGGTYEQYF; d_call: .; v_call: TRBV3-1; j_call: TRBJ2-7; clone_size: few
cdr3_nt: TGTGCCAGCAGCCAAACATCGACCTACGAGCAGTACTTC; cdr3_aa: CASSQTSTYEQYF; d_call: .; v_call: TRBV7-9; j_call: TRBJ2-7; clone_size: many
cdr3_nt: TGCAGTGCTGCCGGGACAGATAGCAATCAGCCCCAGCATTTT; cdr3_aa: CSAAGTDSNQPQHF; d_call: TRBD1; v_call: TRBV20-1; j_call: TRBJ1-5; clone_size: many
cdr3_nt: TGCAGCGTCGCGGGAGGCGGATACACAGATACGCAGTATTTT; cdr3_aa: CSVAGGGYTDTQYF; d_call: TRBD2; v_call: TRBV29-1; j_call: TRBJ2-3; clone_size: .
cdr3_nt: TGTGCCAGCAGCCTAATAGGACAGGGCGGACCCTACGAGCAGTACTTC; cdr3_aa: CASSLIGQGGPYEQYF; d_call: TRBD1; v_call: TRBV14; j_call: TRBJ2-7; clone_size: few
cdr3_nt: TGCGCCAGCAGTTCCTTCACCGGGGAGCTGTTTTTT; cdr3_aa: CASSSFTGELFF; d_call: .; v_call: TRBV5-1; j_call: TRBJ2-2; clone_size: few
cdr3_nt: TGCGCCAGCAGTGAGCTAGCGGCTAAGGCAGAGCAGTTCTTC; cdr3_aa: CASSELAAKAEQFF; d_call: TRBD2; v_call: TRBV10-2; j_call: TRBJ2-1; clone_size: many
cdr3_nt: TGTGCCACCAGCAGAGATCCGAACAGGGTTGGGGCCAACGTCCTGACTTTC; cdr3_aa: CATSRDPNRVGANVLTF; d_call: .; v_call: TRBV15; j_call: TRBJ2-6; clone_size: many
cdr3_nt: TGCAGCGCCGTGGTCGGGAGCTACGAGCAGTACTTC; cdr3_aa: CSAVVGSYEQYF; d_call: .; v_call: TRBV29-1; j_call: TRBJ2-7; clone_size: many
cdr3_nt: TGTGCCAGCAGCTTAGAGTCAGCCTCTGGGGCCAACGTCCTGACTTTC; cdr3_aa: CASSLESASGANVLTF; d_call: .; v_call: TRBV7-8; j_call: TRBJ2-6; clone_size: few
cdr3_nt: TGCGCCAGCAGCCCCTTGGGGCGCGGGGAGACCCAGTACTTC; cdr3_aa: CASSPLGRGETQYF; d_call: .; v_call: TRBV5-1; j_call: TRBJ2-5; clone_size: many
cdr3_nt: TGTGCCAGCAGCTTGCTGTTGGCGGGAGTAGGAGAGACCCAGTACTTC; cdr3_aa: CASSLLLAGVGETQYF; d_call: TRBD2; v_call: TRBV5-6; j_call: TRBJ2-5; clone_size: few
cdr3_nt: TGTGCCAGCAGCTCAAGCCAGGGGGTTAGCACAGATACGCAGTATTTT; cdr3_aa: CASSSSQGVSTDTQYF; d_call: TRBD1; v_call: TRBV11-2; j_call: TRBJ2-3; clone_size: .
cdr3_nt: TGCGCCAGCAGCCAAGATGCTTCGAATGGGATTCTGGGCTACGAGCAGTACTTC; cdr3_aa: CASSQDASNGILGYEQYF; d_call: .; v_call: TRBV4-1; j_call: TRBJ2-7; clone_size: few
cdr3_nt: TGCAGTGCTATAGGACCCCTTACACCCTACGAGCAGTACTTC; cdr3_aa: CSAIGPLTPYEQYF; d_call: .; v_call: TRBV20-1; j_call: TRBJ2-7; clone_size: .
cdr3_nt: TGTGCCAGCAGTTTGGGCATGAATTCACCCCTCCACTTT; cdr3_aa: CASSLGMNSPLHF; d_call: .; v_call: TRBV12-3/TRBV12-4; j_call: TRBJ1-6; clone_size: .
cdr3_nt: TGTGCCAGCAGTTTATCTCGGGGACTAGCCAAAAACATTCAGTACTTC; cdr3_aa: CASSLSRGLAKNIQYF; d_call: .; v_call: TRBV27; j_call: TRBJ2-4; clone_size: .
cdr3_nt: TGTGCCAGCAGCCGTAACCCCGGACCTAACACCGGGGAGCTGTTTTTT; cdr3_aa: CASSRNPGPNTGELFF; d_call: .; v_call: TRBV14; j_call: TRBJ2-2; clone_size: .
cdr3_nt: TGTGCCAGCAGCCCAAGGACAGGGTACGATACTGAAGCTTTCTTT; cdr3_aa: CASSPRTGYDTEAFF; d_call: TRBD1; v_call: TRBV7-3; j_call: TRBJ1-1; clone_size: .
cdr3_nt: TGTGCCATAACTCTCTACAATGAGCAGTTCTTC; cdr3_aa: CAITLYNEQFF; d_call: .; v_call: TRBV2; j_call: TRBJ2-1; clone_size: few
cdr3_nt: TGTGCCAGCAGCCAACCGGGGACTAGCGGGAACGAGCAGTTCTTC; cdr3_aa: CASSQPGTSGNEQFF; d_call: TRBD2; v_call: TRBV4-2; j_call: TRBJ2-1; clone_size: few
cdr3_nt: TGTGCCAGCAGTTTAGTGGCAGGGGTAGACATTCAGTACTTC; cdr3_aa: CASSLVAGVDIQYF; d_call: .; v_call: TRBV12-3/TRBV12-4; j_call: TRBJ2-4; clone_size: few
cdr3_nt: TGTGCCACACGACCACAGGGATCCAGTAGAAATACGCAGTATTTT; cdr3_aa: CATRPQGSSRNTQYF; d_call: .; v_call: TRBV25-1; j_call: TRBJ2-3; clone_size: few
cdr3_nt: TGCAGCGCCGGACAGGATCTTACCGGGGAGCTGTTTTTT; cdr3_aa: CSAGQDLTGELFF; d_call: TRBD1; v_call: TRBV29-1; j_call: TRBJ2-2; clone_size: .
cdr3_nt: TGTGCCAGCAGCCCGATGGGGGGCTGGTACGAGCAGTACTTC; cdr3_aa: CASSPMGGWYEQYF; d_call: .; v_call: TRBV7-9; j_call: TRBJ2-7; clone_size: few
cdr3_nt: TGTGCCAGCACACCAACCCAGGGAAGTGAGCAGTTCTTC; cdr3_aa: CASTPTQGSEQFF; d_call: .; v_call: TRBV12-3/TRBV12-4; j_call: TRBJ2-1; clone_size: few
cdr3_nt: TGCAGTGCTAGAGGGGAAGAGTGGCGTGAGCAGTTCTTC; cdr3_aa: CSARGEEWREQFF; d_call: .; v_call: TRBV20-1; j_call: TRBJ2-1; clone_size: few
cdr3_nt: TGCGCCAGCAGCTTGGAGACTAGCGGTGCGAATTACAATGAGCAGTTCTTC; cdr3_aa: CASSLETSGANYNEQFF; d_call: TRBD2; v_call: TRBV5-1; j_call: TRBJ2-1; clone_size: many
cdr3_nt: TGTGCCAGCAGCGCCAGCCTCTTGGGGGTCGGGGAGCTGTTTTTT; cdr3_aa: CASSASLLGVGELFF; d_call: .; v_call: TRBV9; j_call: TRBJ2-2; clone_size: .
cdr3_nt: TGTGCCACCAGCAGACACCTCGCCGGGACAGCTACCTACGAGCAGTACTTC; cdr3_aa: CATSRHLAGTATYEQYF; d_call: TRBD1; v_call: TRBV15; j_call: TRBJ2-7; clone_size: few
cdr3_nt: TGTGCCAGCAGTTTAACTAGCGGTGCCTACAATGAGCAGGTCTTC; cdr3_aa: CASSLTSGAYNEQVF; d_call: TRBD2; v_call: TRBV9; j_call: TRBJ2-1; clone_size: .
cdr3_nt: TGTGCCAGCAGTTTTGCCCGACCACACGGGACGGATACGCAGTATTTT; cdr3_aa: CASSFARPHGTDTQYF; d_call: .; v_call: TRBV12-3/TRBV12-4; j_call: TRBJ2-3; clone_size: .